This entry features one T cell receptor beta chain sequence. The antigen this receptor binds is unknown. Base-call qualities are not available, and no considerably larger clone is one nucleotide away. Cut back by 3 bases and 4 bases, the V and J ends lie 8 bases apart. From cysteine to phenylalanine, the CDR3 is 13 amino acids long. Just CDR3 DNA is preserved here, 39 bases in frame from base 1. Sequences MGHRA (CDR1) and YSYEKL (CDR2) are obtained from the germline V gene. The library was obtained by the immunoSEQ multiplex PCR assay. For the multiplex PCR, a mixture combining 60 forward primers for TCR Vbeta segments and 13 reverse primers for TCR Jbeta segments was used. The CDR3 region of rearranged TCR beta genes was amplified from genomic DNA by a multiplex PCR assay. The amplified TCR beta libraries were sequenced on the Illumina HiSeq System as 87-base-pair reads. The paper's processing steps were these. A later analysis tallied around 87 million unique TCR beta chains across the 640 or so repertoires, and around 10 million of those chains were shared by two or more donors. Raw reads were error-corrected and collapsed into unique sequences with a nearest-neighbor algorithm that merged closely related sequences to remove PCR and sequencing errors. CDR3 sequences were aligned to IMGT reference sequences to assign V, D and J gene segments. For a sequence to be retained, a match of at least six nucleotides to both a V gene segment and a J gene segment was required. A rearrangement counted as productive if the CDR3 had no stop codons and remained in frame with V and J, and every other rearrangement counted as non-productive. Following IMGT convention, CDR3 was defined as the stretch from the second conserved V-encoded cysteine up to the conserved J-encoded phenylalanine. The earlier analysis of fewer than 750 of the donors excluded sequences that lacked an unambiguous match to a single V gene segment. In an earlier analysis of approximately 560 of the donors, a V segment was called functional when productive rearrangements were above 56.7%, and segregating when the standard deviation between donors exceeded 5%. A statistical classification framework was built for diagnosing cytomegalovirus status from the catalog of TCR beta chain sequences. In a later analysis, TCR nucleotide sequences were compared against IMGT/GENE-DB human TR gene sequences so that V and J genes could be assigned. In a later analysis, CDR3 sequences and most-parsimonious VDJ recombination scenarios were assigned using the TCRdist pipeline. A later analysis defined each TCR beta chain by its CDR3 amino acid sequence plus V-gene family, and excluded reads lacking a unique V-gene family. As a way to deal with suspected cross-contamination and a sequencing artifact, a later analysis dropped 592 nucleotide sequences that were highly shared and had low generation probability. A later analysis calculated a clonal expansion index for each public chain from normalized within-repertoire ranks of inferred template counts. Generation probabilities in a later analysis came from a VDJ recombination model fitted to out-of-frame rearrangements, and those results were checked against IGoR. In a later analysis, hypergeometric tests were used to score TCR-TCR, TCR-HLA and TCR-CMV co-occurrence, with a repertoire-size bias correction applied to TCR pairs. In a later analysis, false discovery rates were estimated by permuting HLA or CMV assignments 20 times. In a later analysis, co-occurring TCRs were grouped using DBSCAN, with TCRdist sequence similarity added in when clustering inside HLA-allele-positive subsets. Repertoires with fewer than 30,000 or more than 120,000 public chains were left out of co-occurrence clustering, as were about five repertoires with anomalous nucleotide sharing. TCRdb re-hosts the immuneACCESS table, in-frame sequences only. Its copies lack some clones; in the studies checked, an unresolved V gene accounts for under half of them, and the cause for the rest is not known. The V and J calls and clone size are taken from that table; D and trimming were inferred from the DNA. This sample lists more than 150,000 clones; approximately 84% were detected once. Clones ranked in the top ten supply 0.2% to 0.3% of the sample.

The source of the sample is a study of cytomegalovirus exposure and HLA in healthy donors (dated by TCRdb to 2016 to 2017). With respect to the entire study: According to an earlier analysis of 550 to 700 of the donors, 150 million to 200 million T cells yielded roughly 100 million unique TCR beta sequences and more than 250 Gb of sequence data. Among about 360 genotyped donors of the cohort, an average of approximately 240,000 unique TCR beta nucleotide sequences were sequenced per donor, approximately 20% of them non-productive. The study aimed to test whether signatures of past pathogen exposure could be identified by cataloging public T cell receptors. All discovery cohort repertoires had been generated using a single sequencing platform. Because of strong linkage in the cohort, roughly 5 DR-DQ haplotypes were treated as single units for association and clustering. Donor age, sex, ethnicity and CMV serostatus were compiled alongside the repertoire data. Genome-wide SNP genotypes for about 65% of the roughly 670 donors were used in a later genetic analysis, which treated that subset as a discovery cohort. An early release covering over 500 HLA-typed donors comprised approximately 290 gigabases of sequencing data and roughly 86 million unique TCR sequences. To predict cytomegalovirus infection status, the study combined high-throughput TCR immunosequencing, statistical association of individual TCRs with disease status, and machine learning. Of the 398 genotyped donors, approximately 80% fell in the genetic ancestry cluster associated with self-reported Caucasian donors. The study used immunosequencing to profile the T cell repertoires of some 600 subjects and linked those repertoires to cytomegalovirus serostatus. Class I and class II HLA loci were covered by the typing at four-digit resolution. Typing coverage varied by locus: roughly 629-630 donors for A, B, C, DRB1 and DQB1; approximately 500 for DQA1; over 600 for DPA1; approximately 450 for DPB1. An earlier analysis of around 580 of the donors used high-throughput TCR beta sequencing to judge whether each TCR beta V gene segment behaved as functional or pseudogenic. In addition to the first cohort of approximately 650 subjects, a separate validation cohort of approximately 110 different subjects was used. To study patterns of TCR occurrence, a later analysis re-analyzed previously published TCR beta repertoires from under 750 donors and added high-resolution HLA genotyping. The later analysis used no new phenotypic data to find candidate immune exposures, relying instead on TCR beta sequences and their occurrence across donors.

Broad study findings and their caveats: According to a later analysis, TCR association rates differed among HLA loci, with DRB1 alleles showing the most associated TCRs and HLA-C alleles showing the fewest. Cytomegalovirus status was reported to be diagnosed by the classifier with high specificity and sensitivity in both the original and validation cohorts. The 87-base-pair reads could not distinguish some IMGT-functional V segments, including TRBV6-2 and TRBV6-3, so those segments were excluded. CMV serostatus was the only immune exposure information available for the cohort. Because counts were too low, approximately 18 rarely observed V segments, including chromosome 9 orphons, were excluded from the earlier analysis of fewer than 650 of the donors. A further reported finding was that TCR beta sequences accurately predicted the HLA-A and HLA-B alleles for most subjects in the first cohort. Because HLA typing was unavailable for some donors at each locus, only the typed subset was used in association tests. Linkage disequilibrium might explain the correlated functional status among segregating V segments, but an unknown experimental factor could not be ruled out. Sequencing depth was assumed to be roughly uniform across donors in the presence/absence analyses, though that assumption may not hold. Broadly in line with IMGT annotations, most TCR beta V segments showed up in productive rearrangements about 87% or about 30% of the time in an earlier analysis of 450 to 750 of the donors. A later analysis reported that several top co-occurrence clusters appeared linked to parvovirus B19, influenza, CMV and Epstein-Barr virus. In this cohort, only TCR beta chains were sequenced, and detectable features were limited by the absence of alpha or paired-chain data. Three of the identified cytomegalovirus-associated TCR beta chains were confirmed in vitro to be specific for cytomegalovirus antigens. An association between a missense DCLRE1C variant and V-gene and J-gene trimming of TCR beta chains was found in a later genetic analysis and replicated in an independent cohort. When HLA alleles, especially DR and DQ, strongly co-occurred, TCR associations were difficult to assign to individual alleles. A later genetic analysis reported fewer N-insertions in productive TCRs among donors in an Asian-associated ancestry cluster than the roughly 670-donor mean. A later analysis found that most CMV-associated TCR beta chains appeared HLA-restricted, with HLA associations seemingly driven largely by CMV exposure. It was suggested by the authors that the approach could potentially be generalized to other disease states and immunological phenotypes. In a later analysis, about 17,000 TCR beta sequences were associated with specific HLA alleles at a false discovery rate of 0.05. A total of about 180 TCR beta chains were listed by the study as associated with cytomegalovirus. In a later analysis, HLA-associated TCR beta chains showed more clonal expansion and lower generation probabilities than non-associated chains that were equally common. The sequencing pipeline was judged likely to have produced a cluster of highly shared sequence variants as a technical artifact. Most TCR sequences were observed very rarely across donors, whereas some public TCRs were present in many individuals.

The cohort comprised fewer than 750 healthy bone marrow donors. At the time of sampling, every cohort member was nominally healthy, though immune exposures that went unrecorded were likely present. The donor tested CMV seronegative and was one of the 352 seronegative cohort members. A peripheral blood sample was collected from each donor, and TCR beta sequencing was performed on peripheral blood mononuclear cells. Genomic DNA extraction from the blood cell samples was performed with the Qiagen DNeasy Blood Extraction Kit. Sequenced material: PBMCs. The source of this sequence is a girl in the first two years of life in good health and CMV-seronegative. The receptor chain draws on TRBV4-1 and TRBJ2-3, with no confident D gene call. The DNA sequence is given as TGCGCCAGCAGCCAGGCTCTGTCAGATACGCAGTATTTT. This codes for CASSQALSDTQYF.